The clone carrying this T cell receptor (beta chain) has more than one count but fewer than ten. Its specificity is not known. CDR1 is MGHDK, CDR2 SYGVNS, per germline. This CDR3 contains 15 residues. J gave up 0 bases and V 2 bases, and 3 bases lay outside the gene matches. The sample originates from a study of T-cell memory formation after mild COVID-19. Study at large: Clusters were largely donor specific.

Overall study findings and caveats: Clones which contracted sat mainly in CM and EM if CD4+, and in EMRA if CD8+.

MiXCR, applied by TCRdb to the 5' RACE reads, yields one record per CDR3 protein. The sample shows just over 400,000 distinct CDR3 sequences, 20% to 30% of them seen only once. The chain recombines TRBV25-1 with TRBJ1-1, with 7 nucleotides matching TRBD1. Sample: PBMCs or a T cell subset sorted from them (not recorded which). This sequence originates from an adult woman who had mild COVID-19 (a few samples of this study predate the infection). Cell type and time point are not known. The chain's CDR3 is CASSETGAMNTEAFF. Here the CDR3 DNA reads TGTGCCAGCAGTGAAACAGGGGCCATGAACACTGAAGCTTTCTTT.